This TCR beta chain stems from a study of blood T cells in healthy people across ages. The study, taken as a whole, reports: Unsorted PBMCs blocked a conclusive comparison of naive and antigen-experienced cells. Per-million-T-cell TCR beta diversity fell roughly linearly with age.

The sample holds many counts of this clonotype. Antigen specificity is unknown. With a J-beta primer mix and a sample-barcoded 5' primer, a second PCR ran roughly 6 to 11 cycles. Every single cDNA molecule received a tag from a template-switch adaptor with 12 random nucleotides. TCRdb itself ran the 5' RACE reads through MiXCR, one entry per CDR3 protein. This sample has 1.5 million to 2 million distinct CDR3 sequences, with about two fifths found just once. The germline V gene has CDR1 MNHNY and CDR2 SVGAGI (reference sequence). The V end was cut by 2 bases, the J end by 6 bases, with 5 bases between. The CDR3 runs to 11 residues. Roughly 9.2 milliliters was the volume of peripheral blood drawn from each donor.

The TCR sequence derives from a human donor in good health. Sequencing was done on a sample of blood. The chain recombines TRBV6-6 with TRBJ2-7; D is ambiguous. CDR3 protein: CASSYGIEQYF. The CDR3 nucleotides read TGTGCCAGCAGTTACGGGATCGAGCAGTACTTC.